This TCR beta chain was observed in a study of human T cells and chemical hapten exposure (dated by TCRdb to about 2021). Turning to the overall study: For sensitization, 2% DPC in acetone was applied to a 2 cm by 2 cm area of upper inner arm skin. Throughout the study period of 20 to 25 weeks, patients also received therapeutic DPC doses to the scalp every week. Patch tests used Finn chambers with 0.01% DPC on the upper back, scored after 6 days by International Contact Dermatitis Research Group standards. Alopecia areata with under or over 50% scalp involvement, alopecia totalis and alopecia universalis were represented in the patient cohort, which was mostly female. The libraries were sequenced as a pool, and the TCR yield per sample differed mostly because of small variations in library volumes within the pool. In alopecia patients, the study followed how the peripheral blood TCR repertoire changed in vivo over primary and secondary sensitization to diphenylcyclopropenone (DPC), a hapten. Blood samples were taken from patients before sensitization (week 0) and at 2, 6 and about 24 weeks after DPC sensitization. About 29 alopecia patients gave blood for TCR sequencing at one to four time points (pre-sensitization, 2, 6 and 24 weeks).

What this sample's time point label stands for: patch test 1, 2 weeks after DPC sensitization. The sample's treatment or condition label, in plain terms: therapeutic diphenylcyclopropenone sensitization with weekly scalp DPC. At every patch-test visit, the blood draw took place before the patch test was put on. To be eligible, patients had to be aged 18 to 70, diagnosed with alopecia and judged suitable for DPC therapy, while pregnant patients were excluded. Unfractionated whole blood was collected in Tempus Blood RNA tubes, and total RNA was extracted from that blood. Paper-wide results and their limitations: DPC sensitization did not change how many TCRs were above 1 in 1000 frequency, and no evidence was found of alterations in global repertoire structure. Because every patient had alopecia, a presumed autoimmune disease, the patients' immune response might differ from that of healthy individuals. Expanded TCRs formed significantly more large CDR3 similarity clusters than pre-sensitization or healthy control sets, consistent with antigen-driven responses. Repeated subsampling changed both the strength of the expansion versus patch-test correlation and the threshold at which the correlation became significant. Patch test score was positively correlated with the number of PT1 expanded TCRs, with significance at thresholds 8, 16 and 32 but not at 4.

This clonotype was detected only a few times. Its specific antigen is unknown. No much larger clonotype is one base removed from it; base qualities were not supplied. Receptor libraries were prepared by RACE. This sample was sequenced with a NextSeq 500. Library preparation attached unique molecular identifiers to individual cDNA molecules for quantitative, reproducible TCR counting. For every blood RNA sample, sequencing covered both the TCR alpha and TCR beta chains. The paper's data handling went like this. Samples had a median of roughly 91,000 TCRs, with a range from about 23,224 to 750,000. The Decombinator software suite was used to annotate the V, J and CDR3 of the TCR reads. For the PS versus PT1 abundance plots, all samples were subsampled to the same number of TCRs (28,000). TCRs were defined as expanded if absent before sensitization and observed at least eight times at the 2-week time point. TCRdb reprocessing: public reads trimmed at Q25 with fastp, clones called with MiXCR, in-frame beta chains kept. Each entry merges the rows of one CDR3 protein and shows their most common DNA and genes. The V and J calls were determined by TCRdb, not by the authors. The table for this sample lists more than 95,000 distinct CDR3 sequences; 9% to 13% of them were counted only once. The ten most abundant clones make up 1.3% to 1.5% of the sample.

The sample consisted of whole blood, taken in connection with sensitization to the hapten diphenylcyclopropenone (DPC). The clonotype comes from a woman between 50 and 59 years old with alopecia areata. Some clones in this sample may be carry-over from other donors' samples.

The CDR3 protein is CASSLALSNTDTQYF. The DNA sequence is TGTGCCAGCAGTTTAGCTCTAAGTAACACAGATACGCAGTATTTT. In this chain, TRBV28 is recombined with TRBJ2-3; the D gene assignment is ambiguous. CDR1 and CDR2 are drawn from the germline V gene: MDHEN, SYDVKM. V is pared back by 2 bases and J by 2 bases, with 11 bases lying between the germline termini. The CDR3 holds 15 amino acids from the cysteine to the phenylalanine. Just CDR3 DNA is preserved here, 45 bases in frame from base 1. With the rest looked up from the reference TRBV28 and TRBJ2-3 genes rather than sequenced, the full variable domain is DVKVTQSSRYLVKRTGEKVFLECVQDMDHENMFWYRQDPGLGLRLIYFSYDVKMKEKGDIPEGYSVSREKKERFSLILESASTNQTSMYLCASSLALSNTDTQYFGPGTRLTVL.